The 20 T cell receptor beta chains below all came from one sample that was sequenced in a study of T cells in women clearing cervical HPV infection. Here immunoSEQ multiplex PCR was the method, and the copy in TCRdb shows in-frame clones only, minus some. The sample totals approximately 34,000 clones. The sample consisted of blood buffy coat. These TCRs come from a woman aged 18 to 69 with a cervical HPV16 infection that either progressed to CIN3+ or cleared (not recorded which).

Of note for this clone: The sequence runs out 3 residues before the end of the CDR3; the remainder is reconstructed from the germline J gene. The J gene is TRBJ2-1, the V gene TRBV5-1; TRBD1 agrees at 7 bases. This CDR3 has 15 residues. Unmatched junction bases numbered 4, after V lost 0 bases and J lost 4 bases. Germline V gene data show CDR1 as SGHRS and CDR2 as YFSETQ. CDR3 protein: CASSLGSGGYNEQFF. Partial CDR3 DNA: TGCGCCAGCAGCTTGGGGTCAGGGGGATACAATGAG. Based on the CDR3 plus reference TRBV5-1 and TRBJ2-1, the full variable domain is KAGVTQTPRYLIKTRGQQVTLSCSPISGHRSVSWYQQTPGQGLQFLFEYFSETQRNKGNFPGRFSGRQFSNSRSEMNVSTLELGDSALYLCASSLGSGGYNEQFFGPGTRLTVL.

To note about this clone: Read data end 3 residues before the CDR3 end; the end is taken from the germline J gene. The chain combines TRBV7-6 with TRBJ2-7; 9 bases match TRBD2. This CDR3 contains 15 residues. CDR1 SGHVS and CDR2 FNYEAQ come from the germline V gene. The junction had 10 bases not matched to a gene; V was cut back by 5 bases and J by 5 bases. CDR3 loop: CASSPRLAAPHEQYF. Incomplete CDR3 DNA: TGTGCCAGCAGCCCTCGACTAGCGGCTCCCCACGAG.

In regard to this clone: From the germline J gene comes the end of the CDR3, since the read stops 3 residues before it. The V gene is TRBV7-6, the J gene TRBJ2-1, with TRBD2 identical over 8 bases. Germline V CDR1 and CDR2: SGHVS, FNYEAQ. Losses at the gene ends were 2 bases for V and 5 bases for J; bases not matched to a gene: 5. The CDR3 has 15 residues. The covered CDR3 bases are TGTGCCAGCAGCTTAAGTTTTAGCGGGAACAATGAG. Protein product: CASSLSFSGNNE. The CDR3 as a whole reads CASSLSFSGNNEQFF.

As regards this clone: The read halts 3 residues ahead of the CDR3 end, with the missing end drawn from the germline J gene. This sequence joins TRBV6-2 or TRBV6-3 and TRBJ1-4; 7 nucleotides align to TRBD1. The V gene's germline CDR1 is MNHEY and CDR2 SVGEGT. The CDR3 spans 12 residues. The CDR3 loop reads CASSQGDSPLFF. Partial CDR3 DNA: TGTGCCAGCAGTCAGGGGGATTCACCA.

Concerning this clone: The missing CDR3 end, 3 residues past where the read stops, is filled in from the germline J gene. This sample includes further DNA sequences coding for the same CDR3. The J gene is TRBJ2-7, the V gene TRBV29-1; 10 positions agree with TRBD2. This CDR3 contains 11 residues. V lost 6 bases to trimming and J lost 4 bases; unmatched junction nucleotides: 0. The germline V gene has CDR1 SQVTM and CDR2 ANQGSEA. The sequenced CDR3 bases are TGCAGCGTGGGACTAGCGTACGAG. Protein product: CSVGLAYE. The CDR3 in full is CSVGLAYEQYF.

Comments on this clone: Sequencing ends 3 residues short of the CDR3 end; the germline J gene provides the rest. J is TRBJ2-6 and V is TRBV5-1, with TRBD2 as a possible D gene (5 bases). The V end was cut by 2 bases, the J end by 0 bases, with 21 bases between. The germline V gene has CDR1 SGHRS and CDR2 YFSETQ. The CDR3 runs 20 residues. The CDR3 bases that were read are TGCGCCAGCAGCTTATCATCCGGTCGCGGGCCCTACTCTGGGGCCAACGTC. Translated: CASSLSSGRGPYSGANV. The whole CDR3 sequence is CASSLSSGRGPYSGANVLTF.

Comments on this clone: The read ends 3 residues before the CDR3 terminus; that terminus is restored from the germline J gene. The chain links TRBV19 to TRBJ1-2; 8 nucleotides match TRBD1. The CDR3 runs to 16 residues. The ends lost 5 bases at V and 0 bases at J; junction bases unmatched: 8. Germline loops: CDR1 LNHDA, CDR2 SQIVND (reference sequence). The CDR3 here is CASSLPGQESNYGYTF. The part of the CDR3 DNA that was read is TGTGCCAGTAGTCTCCCGGGACAGGAGTCTAACTATGGC.

Points on this clone: The read falls 3 residues short of the CDR3 end, and the missing part is taken from the germline J gene. The V and J genes are TRBV7-9 and TRBJ1-5; TRBD1 matches at 8 bases. Germline V lookup: CDR1 SEHNR, CDR2 FQNEAQ (reference sequence). V shed 6 bases and J 6 bases; nucleotides not matched to a gene: 7. This CDR3 region has 14 residues. CDR3 in amino acids: CASSPGQGGQPQHF. The CDR3 DNA, read in part, is TGTGCCAGCAGTCCTGGACAGGGCGGTCAGCCC.

Notes on this clone: The read gets to within 3 residues of the CDR3 end, and the germline J gene fills in the rest. The chain has TRBV18 and TRBJ2-1; D may be TRBD2 (5 bases). CDR1 KGHSH and CDR2 LQKENI come from the germline V gene. The CDR3 covers 17 residues. V gave up 3 bases and J gave up 4 bases, with 19 bases separating them. The chain's CDR3 is CASSPPPAGRLYNEQFF. The part of the CDR3 DNA that was read is TGTGCCAGCTCACCGCCCCCCGCGGGCCGGCTGTACAATGAG.

With respect to this clone: Read coverage stops 3 residues before the CDR3 terminus; the germline J gene supplies the remainder. The genes are TRBV19 and TRBJ1-6; D gene ambiguous. This CDR3 has 13 amino acids. Germline V gives CDR1 LNHDA, CDR2 SQIVND (reference sequence). V was pared by 10 bases and J by 7 bases, with 14 bases between. The sequenced part of the CDR3 DNA is TGTGCCACACAATTGACCAGGAATTCACCC. It encodes CATQLTRNSP. The entire CDR3 is CATQLTRNSPLHF.

About this clone: The CDR3 end falls 3 residues outside the read, so it is completed with the germline J gene. The chain carries TRBV2 and TRBJ1-1, with no clear D. The V gene's germline CDR1 is SNHLY and CDR2 FYNNEI. V lost 8 bases and J 2 bases, leaving 9 bases between the germline ends. The CDR3 has 12 residues. CDR3: CASDTINTEAFF. The CDR3 bases that were read are TGTGCCAGCGACACAATAAACACTGAA.

Remarks on this clone: The read stops 3 residues short of the end of the CDR3; the missing end is completed from the germline J gene. The V and J genes are TRBV29-1 and TRBJ1-4; D uncertain. The CDR3 sequence is 14 residues long. CDR1 is SQVTM, CDR2 ANQGSEA, per germline. CDR3 residues: CSVYSGRSNSPLFF. Incomplete CDR3 DNA: TGCAGCGTGTATAGCGGGAGGAGTAATTCACCA.

For this clone: From the germline J gene comes the end of the CDR3, since the read stops 3 residues before it. The chain recombines TRBV2 with TRBJ2-7, with D tentatively TRBD2 (6 bases). V lost 8 bases to trimming and J lost 2 bases, with 13 bases between them. CDR1 and CDR2 (germline): SNHLY, FYNNEI. There are 13 residues in the CDR3. CDR3 bases read: TGTGCCAGCGCTTTACCGGGGGCCTACGAG. The encoded protein is CASALPGAYE. The full CDR3 reads CASALPGAYEQYF. Looking up the rest from reference TRBV2 and TRBJ2-7 gives the full variable domain: EPEVTQTPSHQVTQMGQEVILRCVPISNHLYFYWYRQILGQKVEFLVSFYNNEISEKSEIFDDQFSVERPDGSNFTLKIRSTKLEDSAMYFCASALPGAYEQYFGPGTRLTVT.

In regard to this clone: The observed sequence ends 3 residues before the CDR3 terminus, with the missing tail filled in from the germline J gene. The J gene is TRBJ2-5, the V gene TRBV5-1; D not resolved. This CDR3 region has 12 residues. CDR1 is SGHRS and CDR2 is YFSETQ in the germline V gene. The germline V and J ends were trimmed by 0 bases and 5 bases, with 5 bases remaining between them. CDR3 DNA (partial): TGCGCCAGCAGCTTGGCCTTTGAGACC. Protein product: CASSLAFET. Given in full, the CDR3 is CASSLAFETQYF.

CDR3 amino acids: CASSEVYSVQETQYF. The part of the CDR3 DNA that was read is TGTGCCAGCAGTGAAGTATATAGCGTCCAAGAGACG. The chain employs TRBV6-1 and TRBJ2-3, with D tentatively TRBD2 (5 bases). The CDR3 end lies 3 residues beyond the end of the read and is filled in from the germline J gene. This CDR3 spans 15 amino acids. Germline assignment: CDR1 MNHNS and CDR2 SASEGT.

Concerning this clone: The read halts 3 residues ahead of the CDR3 end, with the missing end drawn from the germline J gene. The chain couples TRBV11-2 to TRBJ2-2; 11 bases are a match to TRBD1. Germline-derived CDR1 and CDR2 are SGHAT and FQNNGV. The CDR3 loop spans 15 amino acids. The trim removed 3 bases at V and 5 bases at J, leaving 2 bases unmatched. CDR3 bases read: TGTGCCAGCAGCTTGGGGACAGGGGGGACCGGGGAG. Amino acids: CASSLGTGGTGE. The CDR3, in full, reads CASSLGTGGTGELFF.

CDR3 loop: CASSLAGSTYEQYF. The sequenced CDR3 bases are TGTGCCAGCAGTCTAGCGGGATCAACCTACGAG. J is TRBJ2-7 and V is TRBV28; 9 nucleotides align to TRBD2. Read sequence stops 3 residues before the CDR3 end, and the germline J gene provides the missing end. V trimming: 5 bases; J trimming: 2 bases; junction bases outside the gene matches: 4. Germline loops: CDR1 MDHEN, CDR2 SYDVKM. The CDR3 has 14 residues.

In regard to this clone: The read ends 3 residues before the CDR3 terminus; that terminus is restored from the germline J gene. The chain has TRBV19 and TRBJ2-3, with 7 bases aligning to TRBD2. The CDR3 has 16 amino acids. The germline V gene has CDR1 LNHDA and CDR2 SQIVND (reference sequence). With V trimmed by 4 bases and J by 1 base, 8 bases remained unmatched. The DNA read from the CDR3 is TGTGCCAGTAGTAGCATCCAGGGAGGGGGCACAGATACG. Amino acids: CASSSIQGGGTDT. The full CDR3 sequence reads CASSSIQGGGTDTQYF.

As regards this clone: The read gets to within 3 residues of the CDR3 end, and the germline J gene fills in the rest. This chain links TRBV19 with TRBJ2-1, with D tentatively TRBD2 (5 bases). Trimming pared 1 base from V and 5 bases from J, leaving 15 bases between. The CDR3 length is 16 residues. Germline CDR1 is LNHDA and CDR2 is SQIVND (reference sequence). The CDR3 spells CASSIAPGSADNEQFF. The part of the CDR3 DNA that was read is TGTGCCAGTAGTATAGCCCCGGGTAGCGCCGACAATGAG.

Here the CDR3 reads CASSLIGLTDTQYF. Incomplete CDR3 DNA: TGTGCCAGCAGCTTAATCGGACTAACAGATACG. The chain carries TRBV7-6 and TRBJ2-3; D possibly corresponds to TRBD2 (6 bases). The CDR3 end is not reached by the read, which stops 3 residues before it; the germline J gene fills it in. V lost 2 bases, J lost 3 bases, and 9 bases lay in between. This CDR3 is 14 amino acids long. In germline, CDR1 is SGHVS, CDR2 FNYEAQ.